This paragraph reports one T cell receptor beta chain. The sample holds many counts of this clonotype. What this receptor recognizes is not known. No much larger clonotype is one base removed from it; base qualities were not supplied. The data were obtained in a study of regulatory T cells in long-lasting Graves disease listed by TCRdb under 2021. Context from the whole study: Patients with newly diagnosed Graves' disease had been on antithyroid drugs for under 3 months. The study was registered as a clinical trial and conducted in China. A total of roughly 35 samples were covered by TCR sequencing, comprising approximately 13 persistent and 20 newly diagnosed Graves' disease patients. Peripheral blood TCR sequencing and RNA sequencing compared persistent Graves' disease patients with newly diagnosed Graves' disease patients.

The library was made by multiplex PCR. TCRdb records Illumina HiSeq 4000 as the sequencer. To build TCR beta libraries, CDR3 regions were amplified by Arm-PCR using iRepertoire HTBI primers. Before sequencing, the PCR products went through gel purification. In the source study's methods: Across samples, roughly 60 TRBV and 14 TRBJ segments were identified and used for gene usage analysis of CDR3 amino acid clonotypes. COPE and FqMerger were used to merge filtered high-quality paired reads into contigs. BLAST was used to align contigs to IMGT TRBV, TRBD and TRBJ reference genes, and CDR3 was defined according to IMGT. Any clonotype with a frequency above 0.1% was counted as a highly expanded clone. Shannon entropy was used to measure repertoire diversity, and the Gini coefficient was used to measure V-J evenness. Clonotypes shared by more than one individual were considered public. The raw public reads went through TCRdb reprocessing: fastp at Q25, MiXCR clone calling, in-frame beta chains kept. Every entry covers one CDR3 protein and lists the most common genes and DNA from its rows. TCRdb, rather than the study authors, made the V and J calls. Within this sample are fewer than 650,000 distinct CDR3 sequences, with around 15% of them counted one time only. The ten biggest clones cover about 18% of the sample.

Beyond this particular receptor, the publication reports: Peripheral blood alone was examined, since thyroid tissue, which constituted the primary lesion, could not be accessed. A larger number of public clonotypes was shared among persistent patients (approximately 2,500) than among newly diagnosed patients (around 970). Compared with newly diagnosed patients, persistent Graves' disease patients had lower TCR Shannon entropy and fewer highly expanded clones, which suggests clonal expansion. Persistent disease showed preferential use of TRBV28, TRBJ1-2 and TRBJ2-5, whereas newly diagnosed disease favored TRBV20-1 and TRBJ2-1. Sequencing and analysis were limited to the TCR beta chain. As a limitation, the authors acknowledged that the small sample size may reduce accuracy.

The sample's time point label is to be understood as: newly diagnosed GD, antithyroid drugs for less than 3 months. RNA was extracted from PBMCs in TRIzol for both TCR sequencing and RNA sequencing. The diagnosis of Graves' disease followed American Thyroid Association guidelines. Patients were recruited from an endocrinology department in Xi'an, China. Each patient gave approximately 10 milliliters of peripheral blood, collected in an EDTA anticoagulant tube. PBMCs were isolated by Ficoll Paque Plus density gradient separation without further T cell sorting. An Agilent 2100 Bioanalyzer and agarose gel were used to check RNA quality, and a NanoDrop 2000 was used to measure RNA concentration. The CDR3 measures 14 amino acids from cysteine to phenylalanine. The CDR3 DNA has 42 bases and is translated from base 1. As encoded in the germline V gene (reference sequence), CDR1 is SEHNR while CDR2 is FQNEAQ. V lost 3 bases and J lost 6 bases; the stretch between them is 15 bases long.

These same records also appear under a second study, on T cells in Graves' hyperthyroidism and ophthalmopathy. The second source states: Graves' hyperthyroidism was defined as stable when no progression to ophthalmopathy occurred over 18 months of follow-up. Hyperthyroidism patients were newly diagnosed, with disease duration under 2 months, and aged 18 to 65 years. Patients with uncontrolled infections, other autoimmune diseases, pregnancy or lactation were excluded. Diagnoses were based on clinical symptoms, serum thyroxine and TRAb, thyroid ultrasound and orbital computed tomography. For the first round of RT-PCR on the TCR CDR3, the HTBI primer set was used together with the Qiagen OneStep RT-PCR kit. Blood samples also contained most of the expanded thyroid clonotypes (frequency above 0.001), which suggests that blood repertoires may reflect thyroid immune responses. In cross-validation, a model built on a 13 V-J signature told ophthalmopathy apart from stable hyperthyroidism with just under 90% sensitivity and 81% to 82% specificity, and in testing the same model reached 80%/75%. In validation, the model predicted progression to ophthalmopathy with approximately 70% sensitivity and approximately 74% specificity, a median of 6.5 months before onset. To identify TCR V-J signatures that set the groups apart, the researchers used a discovery cohort of 100 patients, made up of 40 to 45 with Graves' ophthalmopathy and about 60 with stable Graves' hyperthyroidism. Prospective prediction of ophthalmopathy was tested in an independent validation cohort consisting of about 19 hyperthyroidism patients and some 17 patients who later progressed to ophthalmopathy. The roughly 100 discovery patients were divided at random into training and test sets in a 7:3 ratio. In roughly six Graves' hyperthyroidism patients, the study also compared T-cell repertoires from thyroid tissue with T-cell repertoires from blood. Once sampling was done, hyperthyroidism patients were given methimazole at a starting dose of 30 mg daily, whereas ophthalmopathy patients were given high-dose intravenous methylprednisolone. Libraries were constructed in a second round of multiplex PCR, after which size selection and purification were performed. Libraries were sequenced paired-end with 100 bp reads on an Illumina HiSeq2000. Raw data were processed with SOAPnuke, discarding reads with adapters, uncalled bases, mean Phred below 15, or no exact constant-primer or identifier match. COPE v1.2.5 was used to merge high-quality paired reads, and clonotypes were defined as unique nucleotide sequences. Clonotypes were aligned to IMGT TRBV, TRBD and TRBJ reference segments using MiTCR v1.1. Analysis was restricted to V-J combinations with a frequency above 0.0001, which covered about 99% of repertoires. The TCS score was defined as the ratio of F50 (clonal expansion) to E x V (chaos), calculated using BLOSUM62-based TCRdist between CDR3 peptides within each V-J. Welch's t-statistics and random forest reduced 514 V-J features to around 14, which were used in a naive Bayes classifier (R e1071). Sample size was not statistically predetermined, and investigators were not blinded to group allocation. The paper describes TCR Vbeta CDR3 sequencing of 135 peripheral blood samples, made up of approximately 40 ophthalmopathy patients, around 78 hyperthyroidism patients and 17 progressor patients.

The starting material was peripheral blood mononuclear cells (PBMCs), obtained at new diagnosis, from a patient treated with antithyroid drugs. This receptor chain uses TRBV7-9 and TRBJ2-7; the D gene is tentatively TRBD1 or TRBD2, each matching 6 bases. The origin of this receptor is a woman aged 30 to 39 with Graves disease. Donor details come from another sample of the same person, matched by shared clones. CDR3 sequence: CASSFETGGSEQYF. The base sequence is TGTGCCAGCAGCTTTGAGACAGGAGGGTCCGAGCAGTACTTC.